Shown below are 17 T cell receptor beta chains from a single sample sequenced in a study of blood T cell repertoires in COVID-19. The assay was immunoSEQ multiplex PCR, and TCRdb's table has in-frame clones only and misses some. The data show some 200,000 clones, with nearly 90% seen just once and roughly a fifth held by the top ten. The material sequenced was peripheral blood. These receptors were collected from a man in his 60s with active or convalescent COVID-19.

CDR3 loop: CAYRQGTRGNTIYF. Written as DNA, the CDR3 is TGTGCCTACCGACAGGGGACCCGTGGAAACACCATATATTTT. The chain has TRBV30 and TRBJ1-3; 8 bases agree with TRBD1. Germline CDR1 and CDR2: GTSNPN and SVGIG (reference sequence). V was pared by 7 bases and J by 3 bases, with 8 bases of the junction left unmatched. The CDR3 is 14 residues long.

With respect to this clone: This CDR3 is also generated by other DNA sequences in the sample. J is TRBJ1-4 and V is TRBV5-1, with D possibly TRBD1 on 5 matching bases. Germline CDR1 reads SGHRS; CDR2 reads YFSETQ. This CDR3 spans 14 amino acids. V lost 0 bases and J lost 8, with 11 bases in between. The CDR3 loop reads CASSLVQGGEKLFF. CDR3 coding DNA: TGCGCCAGCAGCTTGGTTCAGGGAGGCGAAAAACTGTTTTTT.

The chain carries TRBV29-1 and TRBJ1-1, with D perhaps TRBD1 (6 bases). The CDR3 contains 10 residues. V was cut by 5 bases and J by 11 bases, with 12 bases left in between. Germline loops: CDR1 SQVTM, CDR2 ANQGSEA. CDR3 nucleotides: TGCAGCGTTAGGAACAGGGATGCTTTCTTT. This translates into CSVRNRDAFF. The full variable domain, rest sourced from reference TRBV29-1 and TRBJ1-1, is SAVISQKPSRDICQRGTSLTIQCQVDSQVTMMFWYRQQPGQSLTLIATANQGSEATYESGFVIDKFPISRPNLTFSTLTVSNMSPEDSSIYLCSVRNRDAFFGQGTRLTVV.

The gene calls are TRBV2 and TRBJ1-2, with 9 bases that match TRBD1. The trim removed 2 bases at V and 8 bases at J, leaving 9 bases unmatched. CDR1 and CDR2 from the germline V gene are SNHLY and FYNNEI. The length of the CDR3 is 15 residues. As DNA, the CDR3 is TGTGCCAGCAGTGAATGGTCGGGACAGGGAAACGGCTACACCTTC. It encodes CASSEWSGQGNGYTF.

The CDR3 nucleotides are TGTGCCTGGAAAGCGCACTCCTACGAGCAGTACTTC. It is translated as CAWKAHSYEQYF. The chain combines TRBV30 with TRBJ2-7; D unresolved. The CDR3 extends over 12 amino acids. Germline loops: CDR1 GTSNPN, CDR2 SVGIG (reference sequence). The V and J ends lost 4 bases and 0 bases respectively, with 7 bases between them. Variable domain in full (rest from reference TRBV30 and TRBJ2-7): SQTIHQWPATLVQPVGSPLSLECTVEGTSNPNLYWYRQAAGRGLQLLFYSVGIGQISSEVPQNLSASRPQDRQFILSSKKLLLSDSGFYLCAWKAHSYEQYFGPGTRLTVT.

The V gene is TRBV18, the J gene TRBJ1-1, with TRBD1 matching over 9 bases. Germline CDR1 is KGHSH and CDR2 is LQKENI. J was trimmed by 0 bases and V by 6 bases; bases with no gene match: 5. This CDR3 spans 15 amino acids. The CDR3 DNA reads TGTGCCAGCTCGCCCACAGGGGGCATGAACACTGAAGCTTTCTTT. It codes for CASSPTGGMNTEAFF.

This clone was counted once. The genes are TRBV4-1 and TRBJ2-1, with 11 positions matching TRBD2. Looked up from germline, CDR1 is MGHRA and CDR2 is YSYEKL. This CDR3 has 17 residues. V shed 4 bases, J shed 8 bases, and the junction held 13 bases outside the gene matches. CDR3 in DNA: TGCGCCAGCAGCCCGGGACTAGCGGCTTCGGGAAGTGATGAGCAGTTCTTC. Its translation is CASSPGLAASGSDEQFF.

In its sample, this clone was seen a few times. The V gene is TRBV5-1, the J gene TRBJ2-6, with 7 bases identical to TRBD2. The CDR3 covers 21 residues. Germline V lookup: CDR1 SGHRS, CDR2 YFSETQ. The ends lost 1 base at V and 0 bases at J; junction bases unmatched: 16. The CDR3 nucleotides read TGCGCCAGCAGCTTGAATCCGGGGGGTTCCGGGGATATCTCTGGGGCCAACGTCCTGACTTTC. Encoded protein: CASSLNPGGSGDISGANVLTF. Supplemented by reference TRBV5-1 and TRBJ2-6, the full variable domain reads KAGVTQTPRYLIKTRGQQVTLSCSPISGHRSVSWYQQTPGQGLQFLFEYFSETQRNKGNFPGRFSGRQFSNSRSEMNVSTLELGDSALYLCASSLNPGGSGDISGANVLTFGAGSRLTVL.

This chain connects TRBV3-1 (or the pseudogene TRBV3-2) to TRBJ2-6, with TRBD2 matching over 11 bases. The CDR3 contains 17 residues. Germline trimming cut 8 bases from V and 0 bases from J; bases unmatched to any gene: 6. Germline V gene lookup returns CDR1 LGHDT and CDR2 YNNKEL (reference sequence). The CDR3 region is CASSTSGGVSGANVLTF. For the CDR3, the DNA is TGTGCCAGCTCCACTAGCGGGGGAGTCTCTGGGGCCAACGTCCTGACTTTC.

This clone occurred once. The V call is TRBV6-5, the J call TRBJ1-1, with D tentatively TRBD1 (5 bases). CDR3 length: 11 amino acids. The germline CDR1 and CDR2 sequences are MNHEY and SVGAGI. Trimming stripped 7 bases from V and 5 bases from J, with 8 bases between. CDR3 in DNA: TGTGCCAGCACCGGGGGAACTGAAGCTTTCTTT. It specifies CASTGGTEAFF.

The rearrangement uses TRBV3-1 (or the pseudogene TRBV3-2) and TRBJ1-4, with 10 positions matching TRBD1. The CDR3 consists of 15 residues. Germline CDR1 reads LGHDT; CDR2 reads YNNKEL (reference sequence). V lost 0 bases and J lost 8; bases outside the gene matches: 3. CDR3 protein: CASSQDGTGEEKLFF. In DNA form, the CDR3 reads TGTGCCAGCAGCCAAGACGGGACAGGGGAAGAAAAACTGTTTTTT.

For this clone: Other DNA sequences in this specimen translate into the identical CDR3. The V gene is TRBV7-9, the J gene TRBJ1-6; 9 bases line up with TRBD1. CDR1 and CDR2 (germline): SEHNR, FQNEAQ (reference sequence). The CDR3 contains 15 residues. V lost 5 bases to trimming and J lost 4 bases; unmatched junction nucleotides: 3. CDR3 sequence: CASSAGTGYNSPLHF. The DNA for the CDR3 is TGTGCCAGCAGCGCGGGGACAGGGTATAATTCACCCCTCCACTTT.

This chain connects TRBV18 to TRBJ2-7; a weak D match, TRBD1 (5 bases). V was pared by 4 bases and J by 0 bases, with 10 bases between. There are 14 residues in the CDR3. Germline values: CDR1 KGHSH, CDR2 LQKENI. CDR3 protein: CASSLTGNSYEQYF. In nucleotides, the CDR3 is TGTGCCAGCTCACTTACAGGAAACTCCTACGAGCAGTACTTC. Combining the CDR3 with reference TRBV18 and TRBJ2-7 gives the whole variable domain NAGVMQNPRHLVRRRGQEARLRCSPMKGHSHVYWYRQLPEEGLKFMVYLQKENIIDESGMPKERFSAEFPKEGPSILRIQQVVRGDSAAYFCASSLTGNSYEQYFGPGTRLTVT.

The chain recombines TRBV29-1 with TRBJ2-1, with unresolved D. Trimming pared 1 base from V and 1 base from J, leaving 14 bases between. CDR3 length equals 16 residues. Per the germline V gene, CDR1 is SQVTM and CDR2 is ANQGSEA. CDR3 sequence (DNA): TGCAGCGTTGAAGGTGTGGTTCCCACATCCTACAATGAGCAGTTCTTC. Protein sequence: CSVEGVVPTSYNEQFF.

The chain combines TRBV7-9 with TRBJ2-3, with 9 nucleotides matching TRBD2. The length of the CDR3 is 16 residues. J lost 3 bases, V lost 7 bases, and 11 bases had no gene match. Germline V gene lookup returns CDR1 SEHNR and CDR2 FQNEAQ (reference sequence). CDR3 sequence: CASKKGASGETDTQYF. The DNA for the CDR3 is TGTGCCAGCAAAAAAGGGGCTAGCGGGGAGACAGATACGCAGTATTTT.

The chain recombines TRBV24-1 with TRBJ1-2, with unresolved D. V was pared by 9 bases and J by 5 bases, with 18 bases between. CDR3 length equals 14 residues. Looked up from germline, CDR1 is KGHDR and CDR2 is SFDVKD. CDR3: CATSRGSTGYGYTF. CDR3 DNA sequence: TGTGCCACCTCTCGAGGCTCCACCGGGTATGGCTACACCTTC.

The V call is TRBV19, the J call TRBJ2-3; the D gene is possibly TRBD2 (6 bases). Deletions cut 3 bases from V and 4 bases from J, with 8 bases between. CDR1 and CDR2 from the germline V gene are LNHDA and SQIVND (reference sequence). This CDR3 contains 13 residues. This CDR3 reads CASSMRGPDTQYF. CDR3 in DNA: TGTGCCAGTAGTATGCGGGGCCCAGATACGCAGTATTTT. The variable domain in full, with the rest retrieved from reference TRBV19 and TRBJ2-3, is DGGITQSPKYLFRKEGQNVTLSCEQNLNHDAMYWYRQDPGQGLRLIYYSQIVNDFQKGDIAEGYSVSREKKESFPLTVTSAQKNPTAFYLCASSMRGPDTQYFGPGTRLTVL.